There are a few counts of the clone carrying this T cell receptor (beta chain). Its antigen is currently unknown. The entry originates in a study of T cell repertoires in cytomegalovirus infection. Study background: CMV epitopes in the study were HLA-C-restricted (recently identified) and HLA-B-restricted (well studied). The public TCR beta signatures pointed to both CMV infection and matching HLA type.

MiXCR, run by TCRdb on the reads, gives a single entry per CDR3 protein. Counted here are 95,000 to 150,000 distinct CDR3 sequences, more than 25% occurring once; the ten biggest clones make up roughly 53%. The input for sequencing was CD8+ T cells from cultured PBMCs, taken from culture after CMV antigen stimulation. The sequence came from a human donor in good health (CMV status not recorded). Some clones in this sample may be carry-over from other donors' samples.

CDR3 in amino acids: CASSDWIFGEQFF. The CDR3 nucleotides are TGTGCCAGCAGTGATTGGATATTTGGGGAGCAGTTCTTC. The chain carries TRBV6-1 and TRBJ2-1, with D hard to call. CDR3 size: 13 residues. Germline lookup yields CDR1 MNHNS and CDR2 SASEGT. V was clipped by 3 bases and J by 10 bases, with 13 bases between them.